This T cell receptor beta chain was recovered during a study of T cells after yellow fever vaccination. Study summary: Preparing low-cell-number fractions relied on SMART-Seq v4 Ultra Low Input. Study conclusions and caveats: Only a small proportion of the clonotypes turned up in both the CD4 and the CD8 compartments, likely arising from convergent recombination.

A note on this clonotype: Its antigen is unknown.

TCRdb re-derived calls from the 5' RACE reads in MiXCR, one entry per CDR3 protein. The sample includes 300,000 or so distinct CDR3 sequences, around 13% of them seen just once. This TCR derives from a man aged 25-45 years who received the YFV17D yellow fever vaccine. The sequencing used CD4+ T cells sorted from PBMCs, collected 45 days after the yellow fever booster vaccination.

As DNA, the CDR3 is TGTGCCAGCTCACCAGGGACAGGGACGGAGACCCAGTACTTC. Translation gives CASSPGTGTETQYF. The chain links TRBV18 to TRBJ2-5, with TRBD1 matching 9 bases. The CDR3 is 14 amino acids. Trimming removed 2 bases from V and 5 bases from J; junction bases left unmatched: 3. CDR1 is KGHSH, CDR2 LQKENI, per germline.